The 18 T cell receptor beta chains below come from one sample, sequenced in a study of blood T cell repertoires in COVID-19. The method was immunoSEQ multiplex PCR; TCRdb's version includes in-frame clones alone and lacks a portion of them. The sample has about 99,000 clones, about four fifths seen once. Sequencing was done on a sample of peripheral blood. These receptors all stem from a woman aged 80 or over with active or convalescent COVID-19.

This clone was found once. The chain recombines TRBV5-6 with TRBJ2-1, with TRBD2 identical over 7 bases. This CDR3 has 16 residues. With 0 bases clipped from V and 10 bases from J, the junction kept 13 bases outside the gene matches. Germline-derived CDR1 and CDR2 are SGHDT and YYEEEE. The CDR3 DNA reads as TGTGCCAGCAGCTTGGTTGGTAGCGGGCGGTATGTGGAGCAGTTCTTC. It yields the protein CASSLVGSGRYVEQFF.

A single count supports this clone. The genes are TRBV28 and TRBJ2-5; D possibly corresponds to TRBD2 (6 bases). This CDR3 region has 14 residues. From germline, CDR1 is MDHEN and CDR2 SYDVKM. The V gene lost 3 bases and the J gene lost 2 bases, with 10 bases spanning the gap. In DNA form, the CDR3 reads TGTGCCAGCAGTTTGGGGGGAGATCAAGAGACCCAGTACTTC. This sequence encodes CASSLGGDQETQYF.

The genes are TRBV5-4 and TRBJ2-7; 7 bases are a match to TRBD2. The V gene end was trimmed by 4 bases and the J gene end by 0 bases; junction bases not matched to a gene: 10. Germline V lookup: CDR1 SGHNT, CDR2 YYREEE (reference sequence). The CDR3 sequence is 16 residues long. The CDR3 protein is CASSRPVGGSSYEQYF. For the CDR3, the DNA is TGTGCCAGCAGCAGACCCGTCGGGGGGAGCTCCTACGAGCAGTACTTC.

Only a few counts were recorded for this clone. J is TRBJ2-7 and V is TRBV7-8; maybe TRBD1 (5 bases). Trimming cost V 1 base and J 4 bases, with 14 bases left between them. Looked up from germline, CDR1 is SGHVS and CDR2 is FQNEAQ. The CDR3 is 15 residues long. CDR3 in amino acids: CASSLDRGSVYEQYF. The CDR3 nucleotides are TGTGCCAGCAGCTTAGATAGGGGATCGGTATACGAGCAGTACTTC.

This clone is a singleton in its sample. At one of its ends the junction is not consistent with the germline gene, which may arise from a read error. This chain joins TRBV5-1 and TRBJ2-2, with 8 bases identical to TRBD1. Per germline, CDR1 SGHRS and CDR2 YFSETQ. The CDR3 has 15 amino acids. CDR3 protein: CASRDRTGPPGELFF. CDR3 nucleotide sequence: TGTGCCAGCAGGGACCGGACAGGGCCGCCCGGGGAGCTGTTTTTT.

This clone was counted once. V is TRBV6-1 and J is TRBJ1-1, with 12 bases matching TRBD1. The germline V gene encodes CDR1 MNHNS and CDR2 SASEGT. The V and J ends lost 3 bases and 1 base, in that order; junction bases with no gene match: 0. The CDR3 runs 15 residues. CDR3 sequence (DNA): TGTGCCAGCAGTGAGGGACAGGGGGCGAACACTGAAGCTTTCTTT. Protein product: CASSEGQGANTEAFF.

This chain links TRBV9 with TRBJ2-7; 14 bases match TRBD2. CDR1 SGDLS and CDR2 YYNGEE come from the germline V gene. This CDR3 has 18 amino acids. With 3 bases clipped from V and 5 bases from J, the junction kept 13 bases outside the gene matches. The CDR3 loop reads CASSAGLAGVWAQNEQYF. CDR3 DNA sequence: TGTGCCAGCAGCGCGGGACTAGCGGGAGTCTGGGCCCAAAACGAGCAGTACTTC.

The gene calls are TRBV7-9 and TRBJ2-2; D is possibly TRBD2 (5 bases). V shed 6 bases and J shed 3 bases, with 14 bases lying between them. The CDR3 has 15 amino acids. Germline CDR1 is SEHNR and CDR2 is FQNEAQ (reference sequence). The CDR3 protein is CASRPSGGDTGELFF. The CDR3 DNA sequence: TGTGCCAGCAGACCAAGCGGAGGCGACACCGGGGAGCTGTTTTTT.

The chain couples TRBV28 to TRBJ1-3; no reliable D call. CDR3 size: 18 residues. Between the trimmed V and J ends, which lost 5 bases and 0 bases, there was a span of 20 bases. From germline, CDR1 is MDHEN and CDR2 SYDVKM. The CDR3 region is CASSPISYGKSSGNTIYF. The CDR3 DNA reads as TGTGCCAGCAGTCCTATCTCTTACGGGAAGAGCTCTGGAAACACCATATATTTT.

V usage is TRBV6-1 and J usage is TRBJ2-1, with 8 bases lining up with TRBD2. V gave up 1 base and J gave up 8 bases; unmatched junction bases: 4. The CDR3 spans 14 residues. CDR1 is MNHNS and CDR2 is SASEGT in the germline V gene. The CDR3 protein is CASSEDGRAYEQFF. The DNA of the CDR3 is TGTGCCAGCAGTGAAGACGGGAGGGCCTATGAGCAGTTCTTC.

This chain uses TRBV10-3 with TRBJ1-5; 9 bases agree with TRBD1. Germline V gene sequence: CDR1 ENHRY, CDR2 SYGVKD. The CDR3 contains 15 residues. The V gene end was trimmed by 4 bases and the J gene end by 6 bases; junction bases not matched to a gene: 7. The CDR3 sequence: CAISGGTGMGQPQHF. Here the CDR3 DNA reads TGTGCCATCAGTGGGGGGACAGGGATGGGTCAGCCCCAGCATTTT.

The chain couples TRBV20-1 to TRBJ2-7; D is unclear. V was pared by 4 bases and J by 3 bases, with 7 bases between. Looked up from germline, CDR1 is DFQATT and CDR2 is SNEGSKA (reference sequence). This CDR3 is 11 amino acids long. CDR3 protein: CSAKQVYEQYF. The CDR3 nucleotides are TGCAGTGCTAAACAAGTCTACGAGCAGTACTTC.

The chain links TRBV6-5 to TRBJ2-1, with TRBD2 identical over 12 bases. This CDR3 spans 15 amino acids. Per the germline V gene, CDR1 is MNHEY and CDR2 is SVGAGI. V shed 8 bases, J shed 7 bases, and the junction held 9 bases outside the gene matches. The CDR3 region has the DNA TGTGCCAGCCGTTCCTTACTAGCGGGAGGTAATGAGCAGTTCTTC. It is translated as CASRSLLAGGNEQFF.

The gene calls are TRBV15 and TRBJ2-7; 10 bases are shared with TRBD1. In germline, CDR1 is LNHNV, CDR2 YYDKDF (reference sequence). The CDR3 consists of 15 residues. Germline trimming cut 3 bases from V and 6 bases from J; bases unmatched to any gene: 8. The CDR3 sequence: CATSSGDRGSSEQYF. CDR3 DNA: TGTGCCACCAGCAGCGGGGACAGGGGAAGTTCCGAGCAGTACTTC.

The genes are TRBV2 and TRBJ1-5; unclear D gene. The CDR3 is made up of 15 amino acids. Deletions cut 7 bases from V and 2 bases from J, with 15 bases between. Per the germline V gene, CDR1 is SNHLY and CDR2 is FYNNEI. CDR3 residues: CASKRTGMGNQPQHF. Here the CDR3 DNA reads TGTGCCAGCAAGAGGACGGGGATGGGCAATCAGCCCCAGCATTTT.

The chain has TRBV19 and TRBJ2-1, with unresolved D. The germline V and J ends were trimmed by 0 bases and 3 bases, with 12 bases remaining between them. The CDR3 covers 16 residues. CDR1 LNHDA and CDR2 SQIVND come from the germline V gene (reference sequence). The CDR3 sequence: CASSIDPRSHYNEQFF. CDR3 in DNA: TGTGCCAGTAGTATAGATCCAAGGAGTCACTACAATGAGCAGTTCTTC.

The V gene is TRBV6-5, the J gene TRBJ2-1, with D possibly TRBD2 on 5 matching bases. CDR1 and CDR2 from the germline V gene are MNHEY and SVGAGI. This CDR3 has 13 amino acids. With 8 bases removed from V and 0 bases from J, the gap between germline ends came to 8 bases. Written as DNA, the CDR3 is TGTGCCAGCGGCCGGGACTCCTACAATGAGCAGTTCTTC. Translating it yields CASGRDSYNEQFF.

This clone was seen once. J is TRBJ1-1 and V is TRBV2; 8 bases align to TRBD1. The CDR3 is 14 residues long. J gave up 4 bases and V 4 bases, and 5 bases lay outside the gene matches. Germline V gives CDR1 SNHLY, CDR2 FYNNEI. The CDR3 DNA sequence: TGTGCCAGCAGTGCAGGGGGCGCAATCACTGAAGCTTTCTTT. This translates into CASSAGGAITEAFF.